This T cell receptor beta chain is drawn from a study of cytomegalovirus exposure and HLA in healthy donors. The CDR3 runs to 15 residues. Per germline, CDR1 MNHEY and CDR2 SMNVEV (reference sequence). Trimming removed 4 bases at V and 7 bases at J, with 14 bases between. The PCR contained 60 Vbeta and 13 Jbeta primers. Sequencing was performed with immunoSEQ multiplex PCR; in TCRdb, only in-frame clones are kept and a portion is missing. The sample lists roughly 150,000 clones; 76% were seen once. Specimen: PBMCs. This TCR was sampled from a male donor in good health and CMV-seronegative. This rearrangement joins TRBV27 to TRBJ1-6; D is uncertain. CDR3 sequence: CASSYPRSLNSPLHF. CDR3 in DNA: TGTGCCAGCAGTTACCCCCGTTCGCTAAATTCACCCCTCCACTTT.